This T cell receptor beta chain was obtained from a study of human T cells and chemical hapten exposure. About the research overall: Sensitization employed 2% DPC on approximately 2 cm by approximately 2 cm of upper inner arm skin. Diphenylcyclopropenone was applied weekly to patients' scalps across the roughly 23-week study. Small discrepancies in pooled library volume mainly accounted for the varying TCR yields per sample.

Trimming took 7 bases from V and 0 from J, leaving 10 bases between them. This CDR3 region has 13 residues. There are many counts of this clonotype. The antigen is unknown. General observations from the study: The number of TCRs above 1 in 1000 frequency did not change after DPC sensitization.

Documented time point: pre-sensitization, week 0. Described treatment: therapeutic diphenylcyclopropenone sensitization with weekly scalp DPC. One entry per CDR3 protein results from TCRdb running MiXCR on the RACE reads. The repertoire includes 250,000 or so distinct CDR3 sequences, almost 8% of them detected once, and more than 1% sits in the top ten. This clonotype was sampled from a man younger than 35 with alopecia areata. Some clones in this sample may be carry-over from other donors' samples. The sequencing used whole blood, collected in connection with sensitization to the hapten diphenylcyclopropenone (DPC). This chain connects TRBV12-3 or TRBV12-4 to TRBJ2-7, with D perhaps given as TRBD1 or TRBD2 (5 bases each). CDR3 sequence reads: CASTRDASYEQYF. The CDR3 coding sequence is TGTGCCAGCACTAGGGACGCCTCCTACGAGCAGTACTTC.